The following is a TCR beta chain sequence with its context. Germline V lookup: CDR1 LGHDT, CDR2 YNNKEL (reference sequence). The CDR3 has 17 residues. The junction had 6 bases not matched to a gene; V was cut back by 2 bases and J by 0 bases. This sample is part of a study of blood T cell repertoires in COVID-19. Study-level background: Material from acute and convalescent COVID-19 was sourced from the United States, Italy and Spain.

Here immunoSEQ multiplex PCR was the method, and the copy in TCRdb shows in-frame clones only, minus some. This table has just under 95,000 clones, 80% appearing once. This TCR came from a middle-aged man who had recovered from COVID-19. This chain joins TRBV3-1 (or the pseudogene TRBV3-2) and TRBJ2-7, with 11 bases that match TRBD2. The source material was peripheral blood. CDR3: CASSQIGTSGFSYEQYF. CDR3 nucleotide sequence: TGTGCCAGCAGCCAAATAGGGACTAGCGGATTCTCCTACGAGCAGTACTTC.